The clone carrying this T cell receptor (beta chain) was seen a handful of times. Antigen unknown. Some clones are missing from TCRdb's copy, which holds only in-frame ones; the method was immunoSEQ multiplex PCR. The table records around 69,000 clones, around 79% of them present only once. The data derive from a study of vaccination effects on CD4 cells after COVID-19. Across the study: Samples gathered post-vaccine arrived a median of 72 days past the second dose. Overall study results and limits: In vaccinees who were healthy, merely 1 out of 255 vaccine-induced clones cross-reacted with common cold coronaviruses.

CDR1 MNHNS and CDR2 SASEGT come from the germline V gene. V was pared by 2 bases and J by 1 base, with 17 bases between. The CDR3 is 18 amino acids. Culture proceeded for nine to ten days, and CD4+ T cells were then isolated. Participants were given two doses of BNT162b2 or mRNA-1273 vaccine. This chain uses TRBV6-1 with TRBJ1-4, with D possibly TRBD1 on 6 matching bases. The sequence was collected from a human donor who received a COVID-19 vaccine. The sequencing used CD4+ T cells from PBMCs cultured without peptide, collected after COVID-19 vaccination. The CDR3 region has the DNA TGTGCCAGCAGTGAAAGGTTTCCAAACAGGGAAACTAATGAAAAACTGTTTTTT. Translated, it gives CASSERFPNRETNEKLFF.